This TCR beta chain was captured by sequencing in a study of T cell repertoires in cytomegalovirus infection. Overall study context: An indication of both CMV infection and matching HLA type came from public TCR beta signatures.

About this clonotype itself: Its specificity is unknown.

MiXCR was run by TCRdb on the reads, yielding one entry per CDR3 protein. Among 830,000 or so distinct CDR3 sequences listed, roughly 33% were seen once. V was clipped by 6 bases and J by 1 base, with 10 bases between them. Per germline, CDR1 ENHRY and CDR2 SYGVKD. The length of the CDR3 is 14 residues. This TCR was recovered from a human donor in good health (CMV status not recorded). Some clones in this sample may be carry-over from other donors' samples. The chain combines TRBV10-3 with TRBJ1-5; the D is unclear. The sequencing used cultured CD8+ T cells from PBMCs, collected from culture after CMV antigen stimulation. CDR3 coding DNA: TGTGCCATCAGCCCCCCGGGGAGCAATCAGCCCCAGCATTTT. This translates into CAISPPGSNQPQHF.